What follows are 13 T cell receptor beta chains derived from one specimen sequenced in a study of blood T cell repertoires in COVID-19. Libraries were prepared by immunoSEQ multiplex PCR; TCRdb keeps only in-frame clonotypes and omits some of them. The repertoire holds 89,000 or so clones, with about 95% as singletons. Specimen: peripheral blood. The receptors originated from a human donor with active COVID-19. The donor label of this sample is uncertain.

J is TRBJ1-2 and V is TRBV19; 7 nucleotides line up with TRBD1. Germline-derived CDR1 and CDR2 are LNHDA and SQIVND (reference sequence). J lost 4 bases, V lost 5 bases, and 22 bases had no gene match. This CDR3 is 19 amino acids long. The CDR3 nucleotides read TGTGCCAGTAGTGAACCGGGACAGCCGGGACCGAAATCGTCCTATGGCTACACCTTC. Encoded protein: CASSEPGQPGPKSSYGYTF.

The chain couples TRBV29-1 to TRBJ1-2; 8 bases are a match to TRBD1. The trim removed 5 bases at V and 4 bases at J, leaving 15 bases unmatched. Per the germline V gene, CDR1 is SQVTM and CDR2 is ANQGSEA. The CDR3 runs to 16 residues. The CDR3 DNA sequence: TGCAGCGTTCCGGACAGGGATATTTCATTGCGCTATGGCTACACCTTC. Translating it yields CSVPDRDISLRYGYTF. Variable domain in full (rest from reference TRBV29-1 and TRBJ1-2): SAVISQKPSRDICQRGTSLTIQCQVDSQVTMMFWYRQQPGQSLTLIATANQGSEATYESGFVIDKFPISRPNLTFSTLTVSNMSPEDSSIYLCSVPDRDISLRYGYTFGSGTRLTVV.

This chain links TRBV5-1 with TRBJ1-1; no reliable D call. Germline values: CDR1 SGHRS, CDR2 YFSETQ. The ends were cut back, 7 bases at V and 5 bases at J, with 21 bases in the middle. This CDR3 has 15 amino acids. The CDR3 spells CASRLDSRDRTEAFF. Here the CDR3 DNA reads TGCGCCAGCCGCCTCGATAGCCGGGATAGGACTGAAGCTTTCTTT.

This chain connects TRBV5-1 to TRBJ1-2; 7 bases agree with TRBD1. Germline CDR1 and CDR2: SGHRS and YFSETQ. Unmatched junction bases numbered 4, after V lost 3 bases and J lost 8 bases. The CDR3 is 12 residues long. The CDR3 protein is CASSSGGEGYTF. For the CDR3, the DNA is TGCGCCAGCAGCTCAGGGGGTGAGGGCTACACCTTC.

The CDR3 region is CASSLSGRLGNEQFF. Here the CDR3 DNA reads TGTGCCAGCAGCTTAAGCGGGAGATTGGGGAATGAGCAGTTCTTC. The chain recombines TRBV7-2 with TRBJ2-1; 8 nucleotides line up with TRBD2. Germline-derived CDR1 and CDR2 are SGHTA and FQGNSA. The CDR3 runs 15 residues. V trimming: 2 bases; J trimming: 7 bases; junction bases outside the gene matches: 7.

Only one count was recorded for this clone. An end of the junction differs from the germline gene, which may be a read error. The chain is built from TRBV7-9 and TRBJ2-1, with TRBD2 matching 13 bases. Germline V gene data show CDR1 as SEHNR and CDR2 as FQNEAQ (reference sequence). CDR3 length: 15 residues. In DNA form, the CDR3 reads TGTGCCAGCACCTTACCGGGACTAGCGGGAAATGAGCAGTTCTTC. Encoded protein: CASTLPGLAGNEQFF. The complete variable domain, with remaining parts taken from reference TRBV7-9 and TRBJ2-1, reads DTGVSQNPRHKITKRGQNVTFRCDPISEHNRLYWYRQTLGQGPEFLTYFQNEAQLEKSRLLSDRFSAERPKGSFSTLEIQRTEQGDSAMYLCASTLPGLAGNEQFFGPGTRLTVL.

The chain couples TRBV7-9 to TRBJ1-2; D uncertain. V lost 3 bases, J lost 2 bases, and 13 bases lay in between. This CDR3 is 15 amino acids long. CDR1 and CDR2 from the germline V gene are SEHNR and FQNEAQ (reference sequence). The CDR3: CASSLDSGFNYGYTF. The CDR3 DNA reads TGTGCCAGCAGCTTGGACTCCGGGTTCAACTATGGCTACACCTTC.

In this sample, this clone turned up a few times. The chain uses TRBV9 and TRBJ2-2; 7 bases agree with TRBD2. The germline V gene has CDR1 SGDLS and CDR2 YYNGEE. The CDR3 loop spans 15 amino acids. With V trimmed by 3 bases and J by 4 bases, 6 bases remained unmatched. DNA of the CDR3: TGTGCCAGCAGCGCCCGTAGGGAGGGCACCGGGGAGCTGTTTTTT. It translates to CASSARREGTGELFF.

The rearrangement joins TRBV6-5 to TRBJ2-5; a possible D gene is TRBD1 (6 bases). CDR3 length: 13 amino acids. Germline V gene lookup returns CDR1 MNHEY and CDR2 SVGAGI. V was clipped by 6 bases and J by 7 bases, with 15 bases between them. CDR3 in amino acids: CASRLDSPGTQYF. The CDR3 coding sequence is TGTGCCAGCAGATTGGACAGTCCGGGGACCCAGTACTTC.

The V call is TRBV18, the J call TRBJ1-4; tentatively, D is TRBD1 (6 bases). Germline CDR1 is KGHSH and CDR2 is LQKENI. The V end was cut by 3 bases, the J end by 8 bases, with 13 bases between. The CDR3 runs 14 residues. The CDR3 nucleotides read TGTGCCAGCTCACCTGCGGGGGCGAGAGAAAAACTGTTTTTT. Amino acids: CASSPAGAREKLFF. Full variable domain (remainder filled in from reference TRBV18 and TRBJ1-4): NAGVMQNPRHLVRRRGQEARLRCSPMKGHSHVYWYRQLPEEGLKFMVYLQKENIIDESGMPKERFSAEFPKEGPSILRIQQVVRGDSAAYFCASSPAGAREKLFFGSGTQLSVL.

This chain connects TRBV10-3 to TRBJ1-2; possible D gene TRBD1, 6 bases. Trimming removed 6 bases at V and 5 bases at J, with 13 bases between. CDR3 length: 13 residues. Germline-derived CDR1 and CDR2 are ENHRY and SYGVKD. The CDR3 DNA reads TGTGCCATCAGGGACAGCGGATTATATGGCTACACCTTC. Its protein is CAIRDSGLYGYTF.

The chain uses TRBV29-1 and TRBJ1-1, with D unclear. Germline assignment: CDR1 SQVTM and CDR2 ANQGSEA. The CDR3 has 20 amino acids. V shed 6 bases and J shed 1 base, with 33 bases lying between them. The CDR3 region is CSVLLESISTRTLPNTEAFF. The CDR3 DNA follows: TGCAGCGTACTATTGGAGTCGATATCGACCCGTACCCTACCGAACACTGAAGCTTTCTTT.

In DNA form, the CDR3 reads TGTGCCAGCACTACTGAATGGGAGGCCCAGTACTTC. This translates into CASTTEWEAQYF. The chain combines TRBV12-3 or TRBV12-4 with TRBJ2-5; the D gene is possibly TRBD2 (6 bases). V lost 7 bases to trimming and J lost 9 bases, with 15 bases between them. This CDR3 comprises 12 residues.